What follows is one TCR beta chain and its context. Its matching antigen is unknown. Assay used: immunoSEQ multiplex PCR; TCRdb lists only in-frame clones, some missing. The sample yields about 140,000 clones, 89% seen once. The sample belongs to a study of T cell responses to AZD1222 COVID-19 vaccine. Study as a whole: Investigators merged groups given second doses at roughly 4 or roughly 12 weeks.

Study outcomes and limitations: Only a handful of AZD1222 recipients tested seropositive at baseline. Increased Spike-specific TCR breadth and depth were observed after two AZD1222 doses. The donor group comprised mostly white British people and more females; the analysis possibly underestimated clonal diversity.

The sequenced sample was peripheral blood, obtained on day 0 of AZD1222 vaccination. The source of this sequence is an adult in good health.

Here the CDR3 reads CASGLEGLRGYTF. DNA for the CDR3: TGTGCTAGTGGTTTGGAGGGGCTGCGTGGCTACACCTTC. This chain uses TRBV12-5 with TRBJ1-2, with D tentatively TRBD1 (5 bases). Between the trimmed V and J ends, which lost 1 base and 7 bases, there was a span of 10 bases. In germline, CDR1 is LGHNT, CDR2 FRNRAP. The CDR3 totals 13 residues.